This T cell receptor (beta chain) was retrieved from a study of blood T cell repertoires in COVID-19 (TCRdb year 2020). In the study overall: The collaborator samples originated in the United States, Italy and Spain and spanned the acute and convalescent phases of COVID-19. A freely available public database, intended as a resource for researchers studying the immune response to SARS-CoV-2, is where the repertoires were released. The material from the prospective study consisted of cDNA or gDNA derived from T cells, B-cell-depleted T cells, or PBMCs. The dataset comprised deeply sampled blood TCRbeta repertoires from subjects exposed to, actively infected with, or recovered from COVID-19. Nearly every sample came with metadata listing a de-identified subject ID, COVID-19 status, age in years and sex. Samples were obtained from the ongoing ImmuneRACE study (first 160 participants) and from roughly 1,300 subjects provided by 6 global collaborators. Where available, HLA class I and class II types were obtained from metadata supplied by the sample provider rather than from assay-based typing. What the study reported, not specific to this receptor: Clinical and demographic metadata were provided uncurated, with the amount varying by source and participant.

TCRbeta CDR3 regions were amplified from genomic DNA using the immunoSEQ Assay, a bias-controlled multiplex PCR. In the authors' own workflow: The number of nucleated cells in each sample was estimated from the amplification of reference gene primers within the assay. Sequence reads were collapsed and filtered to measure the absolute abundance of every unique TCRbeta CDR3 rearrangement. For each sample, productive Simpson clonality was calculated as the square root of Simpson's diversity index over productive rearrangements. TCRdb took this table from immuneACCESS and kept in-frame rearrangements with V and J called. Such tables lack part of the clones; where checked against another copy, unresolved V genes explain under half of the gap, and the rest is unexplained. The V and J calls and clone size come from that table; D and trimming were worked out from the DNA. This sample gives tens of thousands of clones in total; around nine tenths of them show up just once. The ten largest clones take up roughly 8.4% of the sample.

Each collaborating institution followed its own protocols to collect whole blood in K2EDTA tubes. Collaborator samples were shipped for TCRbeta analysis as frozen whole blood, isolated PBMCs, or DNA extracted from either sample type. This clone occurred once. It lacks a known antigen. No per-base quality is available; no much larger clone lies one base away. V trim: 0 bases; J trim: 4 bases; unmatched bases: 3. In the germline V gene, CDR1 corresponds to SGDLS and CDR2 to YYNGEE. The CDR3, cysteine through phenylalanine, is 15 amino acids long. Left in the record is the CDR3 DNA by itself, 45 bases read in frame from the first base.

Recombination linked TRBV9 to TRBJ2-3; TRBD2 aligns with 9 central bases. The clonotype was recovered from a man in his sixties with active COVID-19. Input material: peripheral blood. The CDR3 amino acid sequence is: CASSVGGLAPDTQYF. The nucleotide sequence reads as follows: TGTGCCAGCAGCGTAGGGGGACTAGCTCCAGATACGCAGTATTTT.